The rows below give T cell receptor beta chains drawn from one sample of a study of OX40 agonist ivuxolimab in advanced cancers. Here immunoSEQ multiplex PCR was the method, and the copy in TCRdb shows in-frame clones only, minus some. The sample has some 100,000 clones, just over 90% seen once. The source was CD4+ or CD8+ T cells sorted from blood, collected in a trial of the OX40 agonist ivuxolimab. These receptors all come from an adult with an advanced solid tumor such as melanoma, head and neck, liver or kidney cancer. Each CDR3 is given with its conserved first and last residue. Each record gives: V gene, D gene, clone size, J gene, CDR3 length, CDR3 protein, CDR3 DNA. A D gene is named only where the DNA matches it firmly. Size is omitted from some rows. Given values are once, few, many or a class for expanded clones.

V gene: TRBV11-2; D gene: NA; clone size: NA; J gene: TRBJ2-1; CDR3 length: 13; CDR3 protein: CASSDLDRSEQFF; CDR3 DNA: TGTGCCAGCAGCGATTTAGACAGGTCTGAGCAGTTCTTC
V gene: TRBV28; D gene: TRBD1; clone size: NA; J gene: TRBJ1-1; CDR3 length: 15; CDR3 protein: CASSLRGTGGRGAFF; CDR3 DNA: TGTGCCAGCAGCCTACGGGGGACAGGGGGCCGGGGAGCTTTCTTT
V gene: TRBV19; D gene: NA; clone size: NA; J gene: TRBJ2-2; CDR3 length: 15; CDR3 protein: CASSMDGHPGVELFF; CDR3 DNA: TGTGCCAGTAGTATGGATGGACACCCCGGAGTGGAGCTGTTTTTT
V gene: TRBV9; D gene: TRBD2; clone size: NA; J gene: TRBJ2-3; CDR3 length: 16; CDR3 protein: CASSVGELAGEGTQYF; CDR3 DNA: TGTGCCAGCAGCGTAGGGGAACTAGCGGGAGAGGGTACGCAGTATTTT
V gene: TRBV5-1; D gene: TRBD2; clone size: NA; J gene: TRBJ2-2; CDR3 length: 16; CDR3 protein: CASSLAAGGPPGELFF; CDR3 DNA: TGCGCCAGCAGCTTGGCTGCGGGAGGGCCCCCCGGGGAGCTGTTTTTT
V gene: TRBV5-1; D gene: TRBD1; clone size: NA; J gene: TRBJ1-4; CDR3 length: 15; CDR3 protein: CASSREGDRAEKLFF; CDR3 DNA: TGCGCCAGCAGCCGGGAGGGGGACAGGGCTGAAAAACTGTTTTTT
V gene: TRBV27; D gene: NA; clone size: NA; J gene: TRBJ1-6; CDR3 length: 13; CDR3 protein: CASSLRIHSPLHF; CDR3 DNA: TGTGCCAGCAGTTTAAGAATTCATTCACCCCTCCACTTT
V gene: TRBV7-8; D gene: NA; clone size: NA; J gene: TRBJ2-2; CDR3 length: 15; CDR3 protein: CASSFVQLNTGELFF; CDR3 DNA: TGTGCCAGCAGCTTTGTACAGTTGAACACCGGGGAGCTGTTTTTT
V gene: TRBV5-6; D gene: NA; clone size: NA; J gene: TRBJ1-3; CDR3 length: 15; CDR3 protein: CASSSISGGGNTIYF; CDR3 DNA: TGTGCCAGCAGCTCGATTTCGGGGGGTGGAAACACCATATATTTT
V gene: TRBV6-6; D gene: TRBD1; clone size: NA; J gene: TRBJ2-7; CDR3 length: 15; CDR3 protein: CATHPSSWTGYEQYF; CDR3 DNA: TGTGCCACCCACCCATCGTCGTGGACAGGCTACGAGCAGTACTTC
V gene: TRBV7-3; D gene: NA; clone size: NA; J gene: TRBJ2-3; CDR3 length: 15; CDR3 protein: CASSLTVGPTDTQYF; CDR3 DNA: TGTGCCAGCAGCTTAACGGTTGGCCCAACAGATACGCAGTATTTT
V gene: TRBV19; D gene: NA; clone size: NA; J gene: TRBJ2-1; CDR3 length: 16; CDR3 protein: CASSIVGTGGWNEQFF; CDR3 DNA: TGTGCCAGTAGTATAGTGGGAACAGGCGGTTGGAATGAGCAGTTCTTC
V gene: TRBV5-4; D gene: NA; clone size: few; J gene: TRBJ2-7; CDR3 length: 15; CDR3 protein: CASSLEPGRLYEQYF; CDR3 DNA: TGTGCCAGCAGCTTGGAACCCGGGAGATTGTACGAGCAGTACTTC
V gene: TRBV2; D gene: NA; clone size: once; J gene: TRBJ2-7; CDR3 length: 13; CDR3 protein: CASSDGLAYEQYF; CDR3 DNA: TGTGCCAGCAGTGATGGGTTGGCCTACGAGCAGTACTTC
V gene: TRBV7-9; D gene: TRBD1; clone size: NA; J gene: TRBJ1-6; CDR3 length: 14; CDR3 protein: CASSPDRVRSPLHF; CDR3 DNA: TGTGCCAGCAGCCCTGACAGGGTGCGATCACCCCTCCACTTT
V gene: TRBV18; D gene: NA; clone size: once; J gene: TRBJ2-7; CDR3 length: 15; CDR3 protein: CASSRGGGETNEQYF; CDR3 DNA: TGTGCCAGCTCACGAGGGGGCGGGGAAACTAACGAGCAGTACTTC
V gene: TRBV9; D gene: TRBD2; clone size: NA; J gene: TRBJ2-3; CDR3 length: 17; CDR3 protein: CASSIGISGGSTDTQYF; CDR3 DNA: TGTGCCAGCAGCATAGGGATTAGCGGGGGTAGCACAGATACGCAGTATTTT
V gene: TRBV2; D gene: NA; clone size: NA; J gene: TRBJ2-3; CDR3 length: 15; CDR3 protein: CASRGSSAGTDTQYF; CDR3 DNA: TGTGCCAGCAGGGGCTCGTCGGCTGGCACAGATACGCAGTATTTT
V gene: TRBV18; D gene: TRBD1; clone size: NA; J gene: TRBJ1-3; CDR3 length: 17; CDR3 protein: CASSPQGTGLSGNTIYF; CDR3 DNA: TGTGCCAGCTCACCTCAGGGGACAGGCCTCTCTGGAAACACCATATATTTT
V gene: TRBV30; D gene: NA; clone size: NA; J gene: TRBJ2-1; CDR3 length: 15; CDR3 protein: CAGGFARDRLGEQFF; CDR3 DNA: TGTGCCGGAGGGTTCGCGCGGGACCGTCTAGGGGAGCAGTTCTTC
V gene: TRBV6-1; D gene: NA; clone size: NA; J gene: TRBJ1-6; CDR3 length: 15; CDR3 protein: CASREQSSYNSPLHF; CDR3 DNA: TGTGCCAGCAGGGAGCAAAGCTCCTATAATTCACCCCTCCACTTT
V gene: TRBV6-6; D gene: TRBD1; clone size: NA; J gene: TRBJ2-4; CDR3 length: 15; CDR3 protein: CASSYSRGQANIQYF; CDR3 DNA: TGTGCCAGCAGTTACTCAAGGGGGCAGGCAAACATTCAGTACTTC
V gene: TRBV4-1; D gene: NA; clone size: NA; J gene: TRBJ2-1; CDR3 length: 12; CDR3 protein: CASSQPGGSRFF; CDR3 DNA: TGCGCCAGCAGCCAGCCAGGAGGGTCGCGATTCTTC
V gene: TRBV29-1; D gene: TRBD2; clone size: NA; J gene: TRBJ2-1; CDR3 length: 14; CDR3 protein: CSVGVGGPVNEQFF; CDR3 DNA: TGCAGCGTTGGGGTGGGAGGGCCCGTCAATGAGCAGTTCTTC
V gene: TRBV4-2; D gene: TRBD2; clone size: NA; J gene: TRBJ2-1; CDR3 length: 16; CDR3 protein: CASSQRTSGSYNEQFF; CDR3 DNA: TGTGCCAGCAGCCAAAGGACTAGCGGATCCTACAATGAGCAGTTCTTC
V gene: TRBV27; D gene: TRBD1; clone size: NA; J gene: TRBJ2-5; CDR3 length: 13; CDR3 protein: CASRRTGVETQYF; CDR3 DNA: TGTGCCAGCCGGAGGACAGGGGTAGAGACCCAGTACTTC
V gene: TRBV10-3; D gene: NA; clone size: NA; J gene: TRBJ1-5; CDR3 length: 15; CDR3 protein: CAISDSGGENQPQHF; CDR3 DNA: TGTGCCATCAGTGATTCAGGAGGTGAGAATCAGCCCCAGCATTTT
V gene: TRBV6-6; D gene: NA; clone size: NA; J gene: TRBJ2-3; CDR3 length: 15; CDR3 protein: CASSYSLWTTDTQYF; CDR3 DNA: TGTGCCAGCAGTTACTCGCTATGGACTACAGATACGCAGTATTTT
V gene: TRBV28; D gene: NA; clone size: NA; J gene: TRBJ1-6; CDR3 length: 14; CDR3 protein: CASRAGMMDSPLHF; CDR3 DNA: TGTGCCAGCAGGGCCGGGATGATGGATTCACCCCTCCACTTT
V gene: TRBV11-3; D gene: TRBD1; clone size: NA; J gene: TRBJ2-1; CDR3 length: 14; CDR3 protein: CASSAGTGVDEQFF; CDR3 DNA: TGTGCCAGCAGCGCCGGGACAGGGGTCGATGAGCAGTTCTTC
V gene: TRBV27; D gene: NA; clone size: NA; J gene: TRBJ2-7; CDR3 length: 12; CDR3 protein: CASGGDPYEQYF; CDR3 DNA: TGTGCCAGCGGAGGGGATCCATACGAGCAGTACTTC
V gene: TRBV6-1; D gene: NA; clone size: NA; J gene: TRBJ2-7; CDR3 length: 12; CDR3 protein: CASVQQPDEQYF; CDR3 DNA: TGTGCCAGCGTCCAGCAACCCGACGAGCAGTACTTC
V gene: TRBV28; D gene: NA; clone size: NA; J gene: TRBJ1-5; CDR3 length: 13; CDR3 protein: CASRRNSNQPQHF; CDR3 DNA: TGTGCCAGCAGGAGAAATAGCAATCAGCCCCAGCATTTT
V gene: TRBV15; D gene: TRBD1; clone size: NA; J gene: TRBJ1-6; CDR3 length: 16; CDR3 protein: CATSRGVTGSNSPLHF; CDR3 DNA: TGTGCCACCAGCAGAGGTGTGACAGGGTCTAATTCACCCCTCCACTTT
V gene: TRBV5-1; D gene: NA; clone size: NA; J gene: TRBJ1-1; CDR3 length: 15; CDR3 protein: CASSPLGAANTEAFF; CDR3 DNA: TGCGCCAGCAGCCCTTTGGGGGCGGCCAACACTGAAGCTTTCTTT
V gene: TRBV18; D gene: TRBD2; clone size: NA; J gene: TRBJ2-2; CDR3 length: 16; CDR3 protein: CASSPPTVAGLGELFF; CDR3 DNA: TGTGCCAGCTCACCACCGACGGTAGCGGGACTCGGGGAGCTGTTTTTT
V gene: TRBV7-9; D gene: NA; clone size: NA; J gene: TRBJ2-3; CDR3 length: 14; CDR3 protein: CASSPIQATDTQYF; CDR3 DNA: TGTGCCAGCAGCCCTATACAAGCCACAGATACGCAGTATTTT
V gene: TRBV4-3; D gene: NA; clone size: NA; J gene: TRBJ2-1; CDR3 length: 16; CDR3 protein: CASSQDFTGRYNEQFF; CDR3 DNA: TGCGCCAGCAGCCAAGATTTCACAGGGAGGTACAATGAGCAGTTCTTC
V gene: TRBV28; D gene: NA; clone size: NA; J gene: TRBJ1-5; CDR3 length: 15; CDR3 protein: CASSLRGGSNQPQHF; CDR3 DNA: TGTGCCAGCAGTTTACGGGGGGGGAGCAATCAGCCCCAGCATTTT
V gene: TRBV7-2; D gene: TRBD1; clone size: NA; J gene: TRBJ2-5; CDR3 length: 17; CDR3 protein: CASSLVGDRGRRGTQYF; CDR3 DNA: TGTGCCAGCAGCTTAGTAGGCGACAGGGGCCGGAGGGGGACCCAGTACTTC
V gene: TRBV6-1; D gene: NA; clone size: NA; J gene: TRBJ1-2; CDR3 length: 13; CDR3 protein: CASSEGRGAGYTF; CDR3 DNA: TGTGCCAGCAGTGAAGGAAGGGGAGCTGGCTACACCTTC
V gene: TRBV7-8; D gene: NA; clone size: NA; J gene: TRBJ2-1; CDR3 length: 17; CDR3 protein: CASSLHPTSYSYNEQFF; CDR3 DNA: TGTGCCAGCAGCTTACACCCCACATCTTACTCCTACAATGAGCAGTTCTTC
V gene: TRBV6-6; D gene: NA; clone size: NA; J gene: TRBJ1-1; CDR3 length: 10; CDR3 protein: CASRNPEAFF; CDR3 DNA: TGTGCCAGCAGAAATCCTGAAGCTTTCTTT
V gene: TRBV10-3; D gene: NA; clone size: NA; J gene: TRBJ1-1; CDR3 length: 14; CDR3 protein: CAISESTGRTEAFF; CDR3 DNA: TGTGCCATCAGTGAGTCAACAGGGCGCACTGAAGCTTTCTTT
V gene: TRBV4-3; D gene: NA; clone size: NA; J gene: TRBJ2-1; CDR3 length: 17; CDR3 protein: CASSQDLSRSSYNEQFF; CDR3 DNA: TGCGCCAGCAGCCAAGATTTGAGCCGGAGCTCCTACAATGAGCAGTTCTTC
V gene: TRBV9; D gene: NA; clone size: once; J gene: TRBJ2-2; CDR3 length: 14; CDR3 protein: CASSLRTNTGELFF; CDR3 DNA: TGTGCCAGCAGCTTGCGGACGAACACCGGGGAGCTGTTTTTT
V gene: TRBV11-2; D gene: TRBD2; clone size: NA; J gene: TRBJ2-1; CDR3 length: 16; CDR3 protein: CASSLVWRESYNEQFF; CDR3 DNA: TGTGCCAGCAGCTTAGTCTGGCGGGAGTCCTACAATGAGCAGTTCTTC
V gene: TRBV4-1; D gene: NA; clone size: NA; J gene: TRBJ2-5; CDR3 length: 15; CDR3 protein: CASSQDWGGQETQYF; CDR3 DNA: TGCGCCAGCAGCCAAGATTGGGGCGGGCAAGAGACCCAGTACTTC
V gene: TRBV6-4; D gene: NA; clone size: NA; J gene: TRBJ2-5; CDR3 length: 14; CDR3 protein: CASSESGWGETQYF; CDR3 DNA: TGTGCCAGCAGTGAATCGGGGTGGGGAGAGACCCAGTACTTC
V gene: TRBV18; D gene: NA; clone size: NA; J gene: TRBJ2-7; CDR3 length: 16; CDR3 protein: CASSPRQGKVSYEQYF; CDR3 DNA: TGTGCCAGCTCACCACGTCAGGGGAAGGTCTCCTACGAGCAGTACTTC
V gene: TRBV7-2; D gene: NA; clone size: NA; J gene: TRBJ2-7; CDR3 length: 12; CDR3 protein: CASSLGRDEQYF; CDR3 DNA: TGTGCCAGCAGCTTAGGAAGGGATGAGCAGTACTTC
V gene: TRBV7-9; D gene: TRBD2; clone size: NA; J gene: TRBJ2-1; CDR3 length: 15; CDR3 protein: CASSLRTSSGNEQFF; CDR3 DNA: TGTGCCAGCAGCCTCAGGACTAGCTCGGGCAATGAGCAGTTCTTC
V gene: TRBV11-2; D gene: NA; clone size: NA; J gene: TRBJ2-2; CDR3 length: 17; CDR3 protein: CASSTIIRRGYPGELFF; CDR3 DNA: TGTGCCAGCAGCACTATTATACGGAGAGGCTACCCCGGGGAGCTGTTTTTT
V gene: TRBV6-6; D gene: NA; clone size: NA; J gene: TRBJ1-5; CDR3 length: 16; CDR3 protein: CASSYPRGAGNQPQHF; CDR3 DNA: TGTGCCAGCAGTTACCCTCGGGGGGCGGGCAATCAGCCCCAGCATTTT
V gene: TRBV4-1; D gene: NA; clone size: once; J gene: TRBJ2-3; CDR3 length: 17; CDR3 protein: CASSQDIGGRSTDTQYF; CDR3 DNA: TGCGCCAGCAGCCAAGATATAGGCGGCCGTTCGACAGATACGCAGTATTTT
V gene: TRBV6-5; D gene: TRBD2; clone size: NA; J gene: TRBJ2-1; CDR3 length: 14; CDR3 protein: CASRVGGPYNEQFF; CDR3 DNA: TGTGCCAGCAGAGTGGGAGGGCCGTACAATGAGCAGTTCTTC
V gene: TRBV7-2; D gene: NA; clone size: NA; J gene: TRBJ2-7; CDR3 length: 13; CDR3 protein: CASSLQGLYEQYF; CDR3 DNA: TGTGCCAGCAGCTTACAGGGTCTCTACGAGCAGTACTTC